Listed below are T cell receptor beta chains from one sample, sequenced in a study of cytomegalovirus exposure and HLA in healthy donors. This table comes from immunoSEQ multiplex PCR, and its TCRdb copy is limited to in-frame clones, with some not included. The sample has roughly 120,000 clones, roughly 65% seen once. The specimen sequenced was PBMCs. These TCRs come from a man in his forties in good health and CMV-seropositive. Each CDR3 is given with its conserved first and last residue. A D gene is named only where the DNA matches it firmly. A row's size may be missing; if present it is once, few, many or a size class.

d_call	j_call	v_call	clone_size	cdr3_nt	cdr3_aa
TRBD1	TRBJ2-2	TRBV7-2	few	TGTGCCAGCGGACCATATACAGGGGCGAACACCGGGGAGCTGTTTTTT	CASGPYTGANTGELFF
NA	TRBJ1-3	TRBV29-1	NA	TGCAGCGTTGAAGATGGGAGCAGCTCTGGAAACACCATATATTTT	CSVEDGSSSGNTIYF
NA	TRBJ2-7	TRBV9	few	TGTGCCAGCAGCCCAGAGCCCCGGGGGAACGAGCAGTACTTC	CASSPEPRGNEQYF
TRBD2	TRBJ2-7	TRBV4-3	NA	TGCGCCAGCAGCCGGTTTAGGTCTAGTCGCGCGGGAGGGAACTCCTACGAGCAGTACTTC	CASSRFRSSRAGGNSYEQYF
NA	TRBJ1-6	TRBV27	NA	TGTGCCAGCAGTCCGGAGGGACCAACCAATTCACCCCTCCACTTT	CASSPEGPTNSPLHF
TRBD1	TRBJ2-6	TRBV9	few	TGTGCCAGCAGCGTAGGTAGGGGGCTGGGGGCCAACGTCCTGACTTTC	CASSVGRGLGANVLTF
NA	TRBJ2-2	TRBV6-5	once	TGTGCCAGCAGTTTGGGACATGGGGGCACCGGGGAGCTGTTTTTT	CASSLGHGGTGELFF
TRBD1	TRBJ2-1	TRBV7-3	NA	TGTGCCAGCAGCTTCCTGGGACAGAGTTACAATGAGCAGTTCTTC	CASSFLGQSYNEQFF
TRBD1	TRBJ2-5	TRBV7-2	NA	TGTGCCAGCAGCTTAGTGACAGGGGGCGCGGAGACCCAGTACTTC	CASSLVTGGAETQYF
NA	TRBJ2-2	TRBV29-1	NA	TGCAGCGTTGAGCGGCAGAACACCGGGGAGCTGTTTTTT	CSVERQNTGELFF